This T cell receptor (beta chain) is from a study of blood T cell repertoires in COVID-19. The overall study: The United States, Italy and Spain supplied acute and convalescent COVID-19 samples. T cells, B-cell-depleted T cells, or PBMCs provided the cDNA or gDNA that served as material.

Assay used: immunoSEQ multiplex PCR; TCRdb lists only in-frame clones, some missing. Altogether 250,000 to 300,000 clones are present, 65% to 90% being singletons, with the ten largest covering around 3%. The germline CDR1 and CDR2 sequences are SEHNR and FQNEAQ (reference sequence). This CDR3 has 16 residues. With 5 bases clipped from V and 4 bases from J, the junction kept 11 bases outside the gene matches. V usage is TRBV7-9 and J usage is TRBJ1-2; the match to TRBD1 covers 9 bases. This TCR was sampled from a woman aged 60-75 years with active or convalescent COVID-19. Sequencing was performed on peripheral blood. CDR3 amino acids: CASSPKGTGPTYGYTF. DNA for the CDR3: TGTGCCAGCAGCCCCAAGGGGACAGGGCCGACCTATGGCTACACCTTC.